Listed here are 30 T cell receptor beta chains from one sample, sequenced in a study of CDR3 diversity in severe acne. Via MiXCR, TCRdb re-called the PCR reads, giving one row per CDR3 protein. The sample shows some 84,000 distinct CDR3 sequences, roughly half of them seen only once. Input material: blood. The receptor set was obtained from a male donor in good health, serving as a control.

This clonotype appeared a few times. The CDR3 sequence is CASSVNEGAHYEQYF. The CDR3 bases are TGCGCCAGCAGTGTCAATGAGGGGGCCCACTACGAGCAGTACTTC. The chain joins TRBV5-1 to TRBJ2-7; 7 positions match TRBD1. The CDR3 loop spans 15 amino acids. Germline V gene sequence: CDR1 SGHRS, CDR2 YFSETQ. J gave up 3 bases and V 5 bases, and 11 bases lay outside the gene matches.

This clonotype was seen at least ten times. The genes are TRBV9 and TRBJ2-3, with D uncertain. The CDR3 runs 16 residues. Per germline, CDR1 SGDLS and CDR2 YYNGEE. The ends were cut back, 1 base at V and 0 bases at J, with 12 bases in the middle. The CDR3 nucleotides read TGTGCCAGCAGCGTACCCCCGCAAACTAGCACAGATACGCAGTATTTT. It translates to CASSVPPQTSTDTQYF.

Concerning this clonotype itself: An end of the junction does not agree with germline; a read error may underlie this. The chain is built from TRBV25-1 and TRBJ1-1, with 7 bases identical to TRBD1. The CDR3 sequence is 14 residues long. Germline V gives CDR1 MGHDK, CDR2 SYGVNS. The CDR3 loop is CASSDMTGTDVAFF. Written as DNA, the CDR3 is TGTGCCAGCAGTGACATGACAGGGACGGATGTAGCTTTTTTT.

There are many counts of this clonotype. This chain uses TRBV25-1 with TRBJ1-1, with D hard to call. CDR3 length equals 14 residues. Per the germline V gene, CDR1 is MGHDK and CDR2 is SYGVNS. Trimming cost V 6 bases and J 3 bases, with 14 bases left between them. As DNA, the CDR3 is TGTGCCAGCAGCCCTCCTGGAGAATACACTGAAGCTTTCTTT. Protein: CASSPPGEYTEAFF.

This clonotype was detected once. The V call is TRBV11-3, the J call TRBJ1-2, with D hard to call. Germline values: CDR1 SGHNT, CDR2 YENEEA. The CDR3 is 14 residues long. V gave up 0 bases and J gave up 8 bases, with 13 bases separating them. CDR3 residues: CASSLDIRTGGYTF. CDR3 nucleotide sequence: TGTGCCAGCAGCTTAGATATCAGGACGGGGGGCTACACCTTC.

J is TRBJ1-5 and V is TRBV25-1, with D uncertain. The CDR3 loop spans 13 amino acids. The ends were cut back, 11 bases at V and 6 bases at J, with 17 bases in the middle. The V gene's germline CDR1 is MGHDK and CDR2 SYGVNS. CDR3 sequence reads: CAWSVDRAQPQHF. The CDR3 DNA is TGTGCCTGGAGTGTGGATAGGGCTCAGCCCCAGCATTTT.

For this clonotype: This sequence may be a read error, since a much larger clone differs from it by one base. This rearrangement joins TRBV24-1 to TRBJ1-1; D gene ambiguous. The V gene lost 6 bases and the J gene lost 6 bases, with 7 bases spanning the gap. The CDR3 consists of 11 residues. CDR1 is KGHDR and CDR2 is SFDVKD in the germline V gene. The CDR3 spells CATSYQPEAFF. CDR3 DNA sequence: TGTGCCACCAGTTATCAGCCTGAAGCTTTCTTT.

This clonotype appeared a few times. CDR3 protein: CASSLVIRTYEQYF. The CDR3, as DNA: TGTGCCAGCAGCTTGGTTATCAGAACCTACGAGCAGTACTTC. The rearrangement uses TRBV7-6 and TRBJ2-7; unclear D gene. This CDR3 is built from 14 residues. CDR1 and CDR2 from the germline V gene are SGHVS and FNYEAQ. V dropped 3 bases and J dropped 2 bases, with 11 bases sitting between them.

The chain employs TRBV7-3 and TRBJ2-3; D may be TRBD1 (6 bases). CDR3 length equals 13 residues. In germline, CDR1 is SGHTA, CDR2 FQGTGA. CDR3 coding DNA: TGTTGGGGGCTCTGGGACAGCACAGATACGCAGTATTTT. Translation: CWGLWDSTDTQYF.

This clonotype showed up just a few times. The V and J genes are TRBV30 and TRBJ2-1; 10 nucleotides line up with TRBD2. CDR1 is GTSNPN, CDR2 SVGIG, per germline (reference sequence). V lost 5 bases and J lost 3; bases outside the gene matches: 1. The CDR3 is 13 residues long. The CDR3 loop reads CAWVAGGYNEQFF. The CDR3 bases are TGTGCCTGGGTAGCGGGAGGCTACAATGAGCAGTTCTTC.

In this sample, this clonotype turned up many times. This chain joins TRBV9 and TRBJ1-4, with D perhaps matching TRBD1 (5 bases). V shed 7 bases and J shed 7 bases, with 20 bases lying between them. Germline V gene lookup returns CDR1 SGDLS and CDR2 YYNGEE. The CDR3 totals 15 residues. The CDR3 sequence is CASSPAGGRGEKLFF. CDR3 bases: TGTGCCAGCTCCCCCGCGGGGGGTAGGGGTGAAAAACTGTTTTTT.

This clonotype qualifies as medium-sized (0.01 to 0.1%). The chain recombines TRBV10-2 with TRBJ2-7; D possibly matches TRBD1 or TRBD2 (6 bases each). The CDR3 totals 12 residues. The germline V gene has CDR1 WSHSY and CDR2 SAAADI. V lost 8 bases to trimming and J lost 3 bases, with 11 bases between them. CDR3 sequence (DNA): TGCGCCAGCGCGGGACAAGTCTACGAGCAGTACTTC. As protein: CASAGQVYEQYF.

This clonotype was counted a few times. The chain carries TRBV10-2 and TRBJ2-5; 11 nucleotides align to TRBD2. V was clipped by 9 bases and J by 3 bases; unmatched bases: 9. In germline, CDR1 is WSHSY, CDR2 SAAADI. The CDR3 runs to 15 residues. CDR3 bases: TGCGCCAGTCGAAGACTAGCGGGATTCGAAGAGACCCAGTACTTC. This codes for CASRRLAGFEETQYF.

The chain couples TRBV20-1 to TRBJ2-7; 9 bases are shared with TRBD2. This CDR3 comprises 14 residues. The germline CDR1 and CDR2 sequences are DFQATT and SNEGSKA (reference sequence). J was trimmed by 7 bases and V by 3 bases; bases with no gene match: 10. The CDR3 is CSARASGNTGEQYF. CDR3 bases: TGCAGTGCTAGGGCTAGCGGGAACACCGGGGAGCAGTACTTC.

This clonotype was seen a handful of times. The genes are TRBV29-1 and TRBJ1-1; 9 bases align to TRBD1. Germline V gene data show CDR1 as SQVTM and CDR2 as ANQGSEA. This CDR3 region has 15 residues. V lost 4 bases and J lost 6; bases outside the gene matches: 12. The CDR3 region is CSVGHRGPAGAEAFF. CDR3 DNA: TGCAGCGTTGGACACAGGGGGCCGGCGGGGGCTGAAGCTTTCTTT.

This clonotype was detected a few times. DNA for the CDR3: TGTGCCATCCTCCGGAGGGAGACGGATGAAGCTTTCTTT. Translated: CAILRRETDEAFF. The rearrangement uses TRBV6-5 and TRBJ1-1; D is unclear. The CDR3 spans 13 residues. Germline CDR1 is MNHEY and CDR2 is SVGAGI. Trimming stripped 10 bases from V and 7 bases from J, with 19 bases between.

This clonotype occurred a few times. The chain combines TRBV20-1 with TRBJ1-1; D is ambiguous. V lost 0 bases and J 0 bases, leaving 8 bases between the germline ends. The germline V gene has CDR1 DFQATT and CDR2 SNEGSKA (reference sequence). The CDR3 length is 14 residues. The chain's CDR3 is CSARDVAVNTEAFF. The CDR3 DNA is TGCAGTGCTAGAGATGTAGCGGTGAACACTGAAGCTTTCTTT.

The count of this clonotype is one. Lacking the conserved final phenylalanine or tryptophan, this CDR3 likely reflects a read error. The rearrangement joins TRBV7-2 to TRBJ2-7; no reliable D call. This CDR3 has 14 amino acids. Trimming left V 4 bases short and J 0 bases short, with 10 bases between. Germline CDR1 and CDR2: SGHTA and FQGNSA. The CDR3 coding sequence is TGTGCCAGCAGCTCCTATCTCTCCTCCTACGAGCAGTACCTC. Translation: CASSSYLSSYEQYL.

V and J are TRBV24-1 and TRBJ1-2; a weak D match, TRBD1 (6 bases). The CDR3 consists of 17 residues. Germline lookup yields CDR1 KGHDR and CDR2 SFDVKD. V lost 3 bases and J lost 4, with 20 bases in between. DNA of the CDR3: TGTGCCACCAGTGATGGCAGCGGGACAACAAAAACCTATGGCTACACCTTC. Encoded protein: CATSDGSGTTKTYGYTF.

The chain employs TRBV5-1 and TRBJ2-7, with unresolved D. The CDR3 is 13 residues long. V was clipped by 2 bases and J by 6 bases, with 12 bases between them. CDR1 and CDR2 from the germline V gene are SGHRS and YFSETQ. CDR3 sequence: CASSLVLGGEQYF. The DNA for the CDR3 is TGCGCCAGCAGCTTAGTCCTCGGTGGCGAGCAGTACTTC.

At least ten counts were recorded for this clonotype. The chain combines TRBV6-1 with TRBJ1-2, with no clear D. The CDR3 contains 14 residues. Per the germline V gene, CDR1 is MNHNS and CDR2 is SASEGT. V was pared by 5 bases and J by 4 bases, with 14 bases between. The chain's CDR3 is CASSLETDTYGYTF. The CDR3 coding sequence is TGTGCCAGCAGTCTTGAAACAGATACCTATGGCTACACCTTC.

The chain combines TRBV9 with TRBJ2-6; TRBD2 matches at 13 bases. Germline lookup yields CDR1 SGDLS and CDR2 YYNGEE. CDR3 length equals 21 residues. After removal of 0 bases from V and 4 bases from J, the junction contained 13 bases not matched to a gene. Written as DNA, the CDR3 is TGTGCCAGCAGCGTAGTAGGGACTAGCGGGATTAAGACGAACGGGGCCAACGTCCTGACTTTC. Translating it yields CASSVVGTSGIKTNGANVLTF.

The chain uses TRBV10-3 and TRBJ2-7, with D perhaps TRBD1 (5 bases). This CDR3 has 15 residues. The germline V and J ends were trimmed by 2 bases and 0 bases, with 11 bases remaining between them. Per the germline V gene, CDR1 is ENHRY and CDR2 is SYGVKD. The CDR3 region has the DNA TGTGCCATCAGTGAGGGGCAGGGTAGCTCCTACGAGCAGTACTTC. This sequence encodes CAISEGQGSSYEQYF.

This chain links TRBV7-9 with TRBJ1-1, with a tentative D call TRBD1 (6 bases). This CDR3 contains 17 residues. Trimming shortened V by 4 bases and J by 2 bases, and 20 bases separated the two germline ends. Germline-derived CDR1 and CDR2 are SEHNR and FQNEAQ (reference sequence). The CDR3 DNA follows: TGTGCCAGCAGCTCGCATAGGTGGGGCAGGGGTAACACTGAAGCTTTCTTT. Translation gives CASSSHRWGRGNTEAFF.

The table lists this clonotype with a few counts. The chain uses TRBV19 and TRBJ1-5; no firm D call. V gave up 5 bases and J gave up 2 bases, with 7 bases separating them. The CDR3 extends over 13 amino acids. Looked up from germline, CDR1 is LNHDA and CDR2 is SQIVND (reference sequence). CDR3 nucleotides: TGTGCCAGTAGTGAGGGAGGCAATCAGCCCCAGCATTTT. This gives the protein CASSEGGNQPQHF.

V and J are TRBV5-1 and TRBJ1-4; 12 nucleotides agree with TRBD1. Looked up from germline, CDR1 is SGHRS and CDR2 is YFSETQ. The CDR3 runs to 13 residues. Germline trimming cut 5 bases from V and 10 bases from J; bases unmatched to any gene: 3. The CDR3 DNA sequence: TGCGCCAGCAGTATGGGACAGGGGGCAAAACTGTTTTTT. The encoded protein is CASSMGQGAKLFF.

The chain couples TRBV25-1 to TRBJ1-2; possibly TRBD1 for D (5 bases). CDR3 size: 15 residues. CDR1 is MGHDK, CDR2 SYGVNS, per germline. Trimming removed 3 bases from V and 7 bases from J, with 18 bases in between. The CDR3 DNA sequence: TGTGCCAGCAGTGAGACTGCCGAAGGGGAACGTGGCTACACCTTC. Translated: CASSETAEGERGYTF.

In nucleotides, the CDR3 is TGCGCCAGCAGCACGGGACAGGGGACCGGGGAGCTGTTTTTT. Its protein product is CASSTGQGTGELFF. The genes are TRBV5-1 and TRBJ2-2; 10 bases are shared with TRBD1. Germline lookup yields CDR1 SGHRS and CDR2 YFSETQ. The CDR3 sequence is 14 residues long. Unmatched junction bases numbered 2, after V lost 4 bases and J lost 5 bases.

This clonotype was recorded many times. The chain employs TRBV25-1 and TRBJ2-5; TRBD2 aligns across 7 bases. V was clipped by 4 bases and J by 4 bases; unmatched bases: 6. Germline CDR1 MGHDK, CDR2 SYGVNS. CDR3 size: 14 residues. As DNA, the CDR3 is TGTGCCAGCAGTGTGGGGGGGAAGAGAGAGACCCAGTACTTC. Amino acid sequence: CASSVGGKRETQYF. The entire variable domain, with the rest obtained from reference TRBV25-1 and TRBJ2-5, is as follows: EADIYQTPRYLVIGTGKKITLECSQTMGHDKMYWYQQDPGMELHLIHYSYGVNSTEKGDLSSESTVSRIRTEHFPLTLESARPSHTSQYLCASSVGGKRETQYFGPGTRLLVL.

On this clonotype: The junction shows a germline mismatch at one end, possibly a read error. J is TRBJ1-3 and V is TRBV7-8; D remains ambiguous. CDR1 and CDR2 (germline): SGHVS, FQNEAQ. This CDR3 is 16 amino acids long. CDR3 DNA sequence: TGTGCCAGCAGCTCCACACGACCTCCCTCTGGAAACACCGTATATTTT. It translates to CASSSTRPPSGNTVYF.